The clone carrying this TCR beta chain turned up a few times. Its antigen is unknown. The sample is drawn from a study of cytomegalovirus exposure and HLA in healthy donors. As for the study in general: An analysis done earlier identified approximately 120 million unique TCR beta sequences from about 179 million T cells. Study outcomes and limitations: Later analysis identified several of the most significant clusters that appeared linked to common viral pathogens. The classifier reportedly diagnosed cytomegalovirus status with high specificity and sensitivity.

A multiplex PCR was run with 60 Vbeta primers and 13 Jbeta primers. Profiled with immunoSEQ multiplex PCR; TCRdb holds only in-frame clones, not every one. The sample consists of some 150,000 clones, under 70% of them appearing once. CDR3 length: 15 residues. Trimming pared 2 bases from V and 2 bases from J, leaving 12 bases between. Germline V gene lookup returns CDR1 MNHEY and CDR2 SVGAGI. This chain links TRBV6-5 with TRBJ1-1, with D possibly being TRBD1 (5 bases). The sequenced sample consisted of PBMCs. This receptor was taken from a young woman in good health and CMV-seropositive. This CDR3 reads CASSYVGRGNTEAFF. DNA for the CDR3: TGTGCCAGCAGTTACGTTGGGAGGGGTAACACTGAAGCTTTCTTT.